This T cell receptor (beta chain) was observed in a study of sequential checkpoint blockade in melanoma. Described treatment: randomized to nivolumab then ipilimumab (arm A) or the reverse (arm B). From thawed PBMCs, live CD3+CD8+ cells negative for CD19 and CD56 were sorted. Clones were read by immunoSEQ multiplex PCR, and TCRdb kept only the in-frame ones, dropping some. This repertoire shows about 17,000 clones, over 60% found once; its top ten account for 21%. This clone is labeled medium-sized. Germline lookup yields CDR1 SGHTA and CDR2 FQGNSA. V lost 8 bases, J lost 4 bases, and 3 bases stayed unmatched. The CDR3 consists of 15 residues.

This material consisted of CD8+ T cells sorted from blood (inferred from file names), taken from a patient given nivolumab and ipilimumab in sequence. The J gene is TRBJ2-1, the V gene TRBV7-2, with TRBD2 matching over 15 bases. The TCR was taken from a human donor with melanoma. CDR3 in amino acids: CASRTSGRAYNEQFF. The CDR3 DNA is TGTGCCAGCCGGACTAGCGGGAGGGCGTACAATGAGCAGTTCTTC.